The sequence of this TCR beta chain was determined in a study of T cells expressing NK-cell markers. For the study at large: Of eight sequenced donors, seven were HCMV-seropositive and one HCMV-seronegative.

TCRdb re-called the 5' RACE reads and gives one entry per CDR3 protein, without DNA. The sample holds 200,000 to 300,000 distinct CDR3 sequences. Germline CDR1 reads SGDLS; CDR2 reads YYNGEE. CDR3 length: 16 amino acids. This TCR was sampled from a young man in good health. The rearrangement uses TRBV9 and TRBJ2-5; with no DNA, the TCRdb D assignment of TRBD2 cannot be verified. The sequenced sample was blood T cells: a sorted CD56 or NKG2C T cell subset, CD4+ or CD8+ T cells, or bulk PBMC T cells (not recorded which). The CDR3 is CASSRGGSAGMETQYF. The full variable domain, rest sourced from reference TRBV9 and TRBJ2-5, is DSGVTQTPKHLITATGQRVTLRCSPRSGDLSVYWYQQSLDQGLQFLIQYYNGEERAKGNILERFSAQQFPDLHSELNLSSLELGDSALYFCASSRGGSAGMETQYFGPGTRLLVL.